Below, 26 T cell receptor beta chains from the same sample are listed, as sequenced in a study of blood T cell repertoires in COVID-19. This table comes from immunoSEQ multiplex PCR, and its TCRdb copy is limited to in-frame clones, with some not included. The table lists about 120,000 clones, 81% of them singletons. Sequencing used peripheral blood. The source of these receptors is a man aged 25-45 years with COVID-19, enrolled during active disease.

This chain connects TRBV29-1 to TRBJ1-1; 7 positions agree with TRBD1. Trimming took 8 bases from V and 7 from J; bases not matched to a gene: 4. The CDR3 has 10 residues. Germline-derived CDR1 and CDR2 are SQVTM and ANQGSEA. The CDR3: CSPGGGEAFF. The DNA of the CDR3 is TGCAGCCCAGGGGGAGGTGAAGCTTTCTTT.

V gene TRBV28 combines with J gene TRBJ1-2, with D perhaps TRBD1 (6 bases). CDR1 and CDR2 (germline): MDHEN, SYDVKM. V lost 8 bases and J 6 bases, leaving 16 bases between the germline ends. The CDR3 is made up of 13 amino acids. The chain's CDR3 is CASRGQGRDGYTF. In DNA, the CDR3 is TGTGCCAGCCGTGGCCAGGGGAGGGATGGCTACACCTTC.

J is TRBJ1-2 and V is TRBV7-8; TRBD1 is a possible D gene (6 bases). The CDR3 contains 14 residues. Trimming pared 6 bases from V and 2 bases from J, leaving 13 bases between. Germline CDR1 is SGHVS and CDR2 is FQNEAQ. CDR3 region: CASRGGSGNYGYTF. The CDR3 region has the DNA TGTGCCAGCAGAGGGGGTTCGGGGAACTATGGCTACACCTTC.

This CDR3 reads CASSGVGQPMGTGELFF. The CDR3 DNA follows: TGTGCCAGCAGCGGGGTGGGACAGCCAATGGGCACCGGGGAGCTGTTTTTT. The chain employs TRBV9 and TRBJ2-2, with 7 positions matching TRBD1. This CDR3 has 17 amino acids. Unmatched junction bases numbered 12, after V lost 3 bases and J lost 4 bases. Looked up from germline, CDR1 is SGDLS and CDR2 is YYNGEE. The full variable domain, its missing parts supplied by reference TRBV9 and TRBJ2-2, is DSGVTQTPKHLITATGQRVTLRCSPRSGDLSVYWYQQSLDQGLQFLIQYYNGEERAKGNILERFSAQQFPDLHSELNLSSLELGDSALYFCASSGVGQPMGTGELFFGEGSRLTVL.

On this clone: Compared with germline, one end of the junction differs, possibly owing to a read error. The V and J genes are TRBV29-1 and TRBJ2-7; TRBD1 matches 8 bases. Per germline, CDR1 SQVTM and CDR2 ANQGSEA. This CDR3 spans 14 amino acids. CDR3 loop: CSVEGQGTSYEQYF. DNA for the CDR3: TGCAGCGTGGAAGGACAGGGTACCTCCTACGAGCAGTACTTC.

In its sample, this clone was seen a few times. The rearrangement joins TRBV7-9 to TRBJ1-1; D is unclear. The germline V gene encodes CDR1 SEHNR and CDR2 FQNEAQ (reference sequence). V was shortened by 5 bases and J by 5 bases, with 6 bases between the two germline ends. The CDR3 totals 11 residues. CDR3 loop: CASSVGTEAFF. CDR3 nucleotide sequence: TGTGCCAGCAGCGTCGGGACTGAAGCTTTCTTT. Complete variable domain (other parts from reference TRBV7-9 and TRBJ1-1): DTGVSQNPRHKITKRGQNVTFRCDPISEHNRLYWYRQTLGQGPEFLTYFQNEAQLEKSRLLSDRFSAERPKGSFSTLEIQRTEQGDSAMYLCASSVGTEAFFGQGTRLTVV.

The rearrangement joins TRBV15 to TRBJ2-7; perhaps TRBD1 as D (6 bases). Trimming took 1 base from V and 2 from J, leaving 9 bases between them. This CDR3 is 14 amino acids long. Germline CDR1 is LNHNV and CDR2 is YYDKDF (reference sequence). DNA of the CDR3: TGTGCCACCAGCAGAGGTGGACAGACCTACGAGCAGTACTTC. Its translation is CATSRGGQTYEQYF.

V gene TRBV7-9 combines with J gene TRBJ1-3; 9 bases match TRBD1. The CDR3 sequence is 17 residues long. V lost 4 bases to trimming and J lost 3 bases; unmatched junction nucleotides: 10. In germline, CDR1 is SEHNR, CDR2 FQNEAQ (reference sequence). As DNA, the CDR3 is TGTGCCAGCAGCTCGGCGGGACAGGGAATAGGTGGAAACACCATATATTTT. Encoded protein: CASSSAGQGIGGNTIYF.

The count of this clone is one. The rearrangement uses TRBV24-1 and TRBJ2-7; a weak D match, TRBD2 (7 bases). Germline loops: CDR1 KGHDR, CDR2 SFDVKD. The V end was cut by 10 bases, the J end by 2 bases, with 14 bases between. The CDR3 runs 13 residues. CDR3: CATGEGGTYEQYF. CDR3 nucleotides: TGTGCCACGGGGGAGGGGGGAACCTACGAGCAGTACTTC.

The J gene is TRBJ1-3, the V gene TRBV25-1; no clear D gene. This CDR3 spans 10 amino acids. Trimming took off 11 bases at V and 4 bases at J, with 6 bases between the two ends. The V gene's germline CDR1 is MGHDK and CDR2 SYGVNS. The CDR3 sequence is CACGGNTIYF. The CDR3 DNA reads TGTGCCTGCGGGGGAAACACCATATATTTT.

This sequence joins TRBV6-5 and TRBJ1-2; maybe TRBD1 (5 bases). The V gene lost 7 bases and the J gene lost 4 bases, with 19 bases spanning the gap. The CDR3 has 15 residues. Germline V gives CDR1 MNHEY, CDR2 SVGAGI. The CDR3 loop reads CASTRGRARGYGYTF. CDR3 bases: TGTGCCAGCACTAGGGGAAGGGCCCGCGGCTATGGCTACACCTTC.

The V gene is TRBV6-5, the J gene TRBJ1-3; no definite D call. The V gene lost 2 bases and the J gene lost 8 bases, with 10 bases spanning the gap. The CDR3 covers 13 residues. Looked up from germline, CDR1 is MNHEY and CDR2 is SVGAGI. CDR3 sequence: CASSYRSGDTIYF. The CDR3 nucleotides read TGTGCCAGCAGTTACAGGTCCGGAGACACCATATATTTT.

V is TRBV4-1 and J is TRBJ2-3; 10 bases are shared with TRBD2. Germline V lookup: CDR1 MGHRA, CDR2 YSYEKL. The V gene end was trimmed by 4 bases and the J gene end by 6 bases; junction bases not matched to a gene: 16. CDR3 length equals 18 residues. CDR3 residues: CASSPFVAERGGGDTQYF. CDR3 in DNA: TGCGCCAGCAGCCCTTTCGTAGCAGAGCGGGGGGGCGGGGATACGCAGTATTTT.

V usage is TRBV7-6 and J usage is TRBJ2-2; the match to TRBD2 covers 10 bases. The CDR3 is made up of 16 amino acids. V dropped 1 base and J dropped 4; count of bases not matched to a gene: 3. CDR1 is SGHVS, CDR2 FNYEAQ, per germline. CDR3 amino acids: CASSLERTSGTGELFF. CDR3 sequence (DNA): TGTGCCAGCAGCTTAGAACGGACTAGCGGCACCGGGGAGCTGTTTTTT.

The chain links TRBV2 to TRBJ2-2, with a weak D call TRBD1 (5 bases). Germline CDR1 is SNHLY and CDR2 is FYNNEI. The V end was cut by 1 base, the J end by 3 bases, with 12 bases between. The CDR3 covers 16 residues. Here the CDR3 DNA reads TGTGCCAGCAGTGAAGTCGGCAGGGCGGACACCGGGGAGCTGTTTTTT. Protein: CASSEVGRADTGELFF.

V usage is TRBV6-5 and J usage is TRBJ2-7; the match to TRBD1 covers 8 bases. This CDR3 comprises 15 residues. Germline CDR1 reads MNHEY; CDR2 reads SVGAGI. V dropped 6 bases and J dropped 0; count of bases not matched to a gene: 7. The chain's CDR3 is CASSDGQGLSYEQYF. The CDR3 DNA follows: TGTGCCAGCAGCGATGGACAGGGTCTCTCCTACGAGCAGTACTTC.

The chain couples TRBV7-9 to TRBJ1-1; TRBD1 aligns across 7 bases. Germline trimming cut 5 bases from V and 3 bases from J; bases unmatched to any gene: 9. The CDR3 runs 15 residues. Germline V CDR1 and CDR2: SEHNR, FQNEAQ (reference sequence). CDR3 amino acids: CASSGAGTEYTEAFF. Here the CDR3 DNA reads TGTGCCAGCAGCGGGGCCGGGACAGAATACACTGAAGCTTTCTTT.

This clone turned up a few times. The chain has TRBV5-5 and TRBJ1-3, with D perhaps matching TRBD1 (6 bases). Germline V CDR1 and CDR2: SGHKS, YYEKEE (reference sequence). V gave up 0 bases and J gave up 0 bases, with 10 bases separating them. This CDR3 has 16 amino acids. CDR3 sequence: CASSLGQDISGNTIYF. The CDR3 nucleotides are TGTGCCAGCAGCTTGGGACAGGACATCTCTGGAAACACCATATATTTT.

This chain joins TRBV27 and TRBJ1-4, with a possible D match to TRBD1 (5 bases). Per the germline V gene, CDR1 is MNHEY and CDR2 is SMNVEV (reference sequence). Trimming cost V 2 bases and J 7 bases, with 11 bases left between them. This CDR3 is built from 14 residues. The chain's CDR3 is CASSLVGAAEKLFF. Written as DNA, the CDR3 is TGTGCCAGCAGTTTAGTAGGGGCGGCTGAAAAACTGTTTTTT.

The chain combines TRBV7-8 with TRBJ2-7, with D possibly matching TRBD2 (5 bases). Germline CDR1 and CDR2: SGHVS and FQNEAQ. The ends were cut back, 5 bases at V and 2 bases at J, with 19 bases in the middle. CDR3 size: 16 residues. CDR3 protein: CASSPRSSRATYEQYF. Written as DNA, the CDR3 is TGTGCCAGCAGCCCTCGTTCTAGCCGGGCCACCTACGAGCAGTACTTC.

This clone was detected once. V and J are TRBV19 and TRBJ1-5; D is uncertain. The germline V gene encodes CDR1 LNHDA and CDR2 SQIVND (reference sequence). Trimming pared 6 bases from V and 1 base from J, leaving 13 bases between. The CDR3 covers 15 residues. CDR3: CASSQRLTSNQPQHF. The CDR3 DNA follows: TGTGCCAGTAGCCAGAGACTTACCAGCAATCAGCCCCAGCATTTT.

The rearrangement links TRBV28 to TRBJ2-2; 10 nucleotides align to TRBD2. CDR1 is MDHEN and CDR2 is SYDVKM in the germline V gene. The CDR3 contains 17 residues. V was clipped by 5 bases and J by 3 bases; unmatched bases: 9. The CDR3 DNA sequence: TGTGCCAGCAGTCGAGCCGGACTAGCGGCTTACACCGGGGAGCTGTTTTTT. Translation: CASSRAGLAAYTGELFF.

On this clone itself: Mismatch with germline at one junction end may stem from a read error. The CDR3 is CARRGSGTGELFF. For the CDR3, the DNA is TGTGCCCGGAGGGGGTCGGGGACCGGGGAGCTGTTTTTT. V and J are TRBV30 and TRBJ2-2; possibly TRBD1 or TRBD2 for D (6 bases each). CDR1 is GTSNPN and CDR2 is SVGIG in the germline V gene (reference sequence). This CDR3 is 13 amino acids long.

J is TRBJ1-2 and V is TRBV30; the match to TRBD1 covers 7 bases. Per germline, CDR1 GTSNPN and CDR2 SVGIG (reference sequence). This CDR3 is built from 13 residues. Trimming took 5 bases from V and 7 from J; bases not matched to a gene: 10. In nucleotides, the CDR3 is TGTGCCTGGGTCCTCGGCCAGGGGGGTGGCTACACCTTC. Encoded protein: CAWVLGQGGGYTF. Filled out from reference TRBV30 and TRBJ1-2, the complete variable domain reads SQTIHQWPATLVQPVGSPLSLECTVEGTSNPNLYWYRQAAGRGLQLLFYSVGIGQISSEVPQNLSASRPQDRQFILSSKKLLLSDSGFYLCAWVLGQGGGYTFGSGTRLTVV.

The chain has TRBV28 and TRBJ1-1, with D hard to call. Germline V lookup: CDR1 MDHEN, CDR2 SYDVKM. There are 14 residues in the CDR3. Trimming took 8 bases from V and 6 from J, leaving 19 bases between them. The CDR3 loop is CASVEGGGSPEAFF. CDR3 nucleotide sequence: TGTGCCAGCGTAGAGGGCGGAGGTAGCCCTGAAGCTTTCTTT.

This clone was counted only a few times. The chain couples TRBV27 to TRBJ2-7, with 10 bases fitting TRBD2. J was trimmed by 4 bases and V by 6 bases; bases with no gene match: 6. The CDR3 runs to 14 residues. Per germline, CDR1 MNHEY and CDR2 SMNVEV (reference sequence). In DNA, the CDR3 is TGTGCCAGCAGCCCCCAAGCGGGAGGGTACGAGCAGTACTTC. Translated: CASSPQAGGYEQYF.